The 28 T cell receptor beta chains below were found in one sample sequenced in a study of blood T cell repertoires in COVID-19. Method: immunoSEQ multiplex PCR; TCRdb's copy keeps in-frame clones and lacks some. The sample holds fewer than 250,000 clones, around 88% seen once. The sample consisted of peripheral blood. The receptors stem from a woman between 50 and 59 years old with acute or convalescent COVID-19.

V is TRBV28 and J is TRBJ1-2, with 12 bases that match TRBD1. The junction had 13 bases not matched to a gene; V was cut back by 4 bases and J by 4 bases. This CDR3 has 18 amino acids. From germline, CDR1 is MDHEN and CDR2 SYDVKM. CDR3 residues: CASSSPGTGGAYSYGYTF. The CDR3 bases are TGTGCCAGCAGTTCACCCGGGACAGGGGGCGCTTATAGCTATGGCTACACCTTC.

This clone has at least ten counts. Different DNA sequences within this sample yield the same CDR3. V usage is TRBV9 and J usage is TRBJ1-2; a possible D gene is TRBD1 (5 bases). The CDR3 consists of 14 residues. From germline, CDR1 is SGDLS and CDR2 YYNGEE. With 4 bases removed from V and 0 bases from J, the gap between germline ends came to 10 bases. CDR3 nucleotides: TGTGCCAGCAGCCCCCAGACAGCTAACTATGGCTACACCTTC. Translating it yields CASSPQTANYGYTF.

The rearrangement links TRBV15 to TRBJ2-3, with a weak D call TRBD2 (7 bases). This CDR3 has 20 residues. Trimming shortened V by 1 base and J by 8 bases, and 31 bases separated the two germline ends. CDR1 and CDR2 (germline): LNHNV, YYDKDF (reference sequence). The CDR3 loop is CATSRGEGVSGGRGRRTQYF. CDR3 sequence (DNA): TGTGCCACCAGCAGAGGAGAGGGGGTTTCTGGCGGGAGAGGGAGGCGTACGCAGTATTTT.

The chain recombines TRBV20-1 with TRBJ1-1, with D perhaps TRBD1 (6 bases). CDR3 length: 11 residues. The germline V gene encodes CDR1 DFQATT and CDR2 SNEGSKA (reference sequence). Trimming cost V 5 bases and J 8 bases, with 12 bases left between them. This CDR3 is CSAGTLPEAFF. The CDR3, as DNA: TGCAGTGCTGGGACATTGCCCGAAGCTTTCTTT.

This clone was seen only a few times. The genes are TRBV10-3 and TRBJ1-6; TRBD1 is a possible D gene (5 bases). With 4 bases removed from V and 11 bases from J, the gap between germline ends came to 15 bases. From germline, CDR1 is ENHRY and CDR2 SYGVKD. The CDR3 loop spans 14 amino acids. CDR3 coding DNA: TGTGCCATCAGTGCGGGGGGAGGTGGTGCACCCCTCCACTTT. Protein: CAISAGGGGAPLHF.

This rearrangement joins TRBV5-1 to TRBJ1-1; 7 bases map to TRBD1. The trim removed 4 bases at V and 0 bases at J, leaving 6 bases unmatched. The CDR3 totals 15 residues. Germline CDR1 is SGHRS and CDR2 is YFSETQ. The CDR3 region has the DNA TGCGCCAGCAGCAGGACAGGTGTCATGAACACTGAAGCTTTCTTT. Translated, it gives CASSRTGVMNTEAFF.

CDR3 coding DNA: TGTGCCAGCAGTGAAGGGACAGGTCGATCAGCTTTCTTT. Residues: CASSEGTGRSAFF. The V gene is TRBV2, the J gene TRBJ1-1; 7 nucleotides align to TRBD1. This CDR3 region has 13 residues. The V gene's germline CDR1 is SNHLY and CDR2 FYNNEI. J lost 10 bases, V lost 1 base, and 6 bases had no gene match. The full variable domain, its missing parts supplied by reference TRBV2 and TRBJ1-1, is EPEVTQTPSHQVTQMGQEVILRCVPISNHLYFYWYRQILGQKVEFLVSFYNNEISEKSEIFDDQFSVERPDGSNFTLKIRSTKLEDSAMYFCASSEGTGRSAFFGQGTRLTVV.

This chain links TRBV11-2 with TRBJ2-7; tentatively, D is TRBD2 (5 bases). V lost 9 bases to trimming and J lost 3 bases, with 18 bases between them. Germline CDR1 SGHAT, CDR2 FQNNGV. This CDR3 contains 14 residues. The chain's CDR3 is CARDYETLIYEQYF. The DNA of the CDR3 is TGTGCCAGAGACTATGAAACACTTATCTACGAGCAGTACTTC.

This chain links TRBV9 with TRBJ1-6, with 8 bases matching TRBD1. The CDR3 runs 17 residues. Germline lookup yields CDR1 SGDLS and CDR2 YYNGEE. J lost 8 bases, V lost 4 bases, and 14 bases had no gene match. The CDR3 DNA sequence: TGTGCCAGCAGCCCTCATCCCGGGGACAGGAACGATTCACCCCTCCACTTT. Amino acid sequence: CASSPHPGDRNDSPLHF.

This clone is a singleton in its sample. The V call is TRBV20-1, the J call TRBJ2-7; a weak D match, TRBD1 (6 bases). The CDR3 contains 11 residues. Per germline, CDR1 DFQATT and CDR2 SNEGSKA (reference sequence). Deletions cut 5 bases from V and 6 bases from J, with 11 bases between. CDR3 sequence: CSADGTREQYF. In DNA form, the CDR3 reads TGCAGTGCTGATGGGACACGCGAGCAGTACTTC.

The V and J genes are TRBV30 and TRBJ2-2; no clear D. V was shortened by 2 bases and J by 1 base, with 8 bases between the two germline ends. Germline CDR1 reads GTSNPN; CDR2 reads SVGIG (reference sequence). The CDR3 loop spans 14 amino acids. The CDR3 coding sequence is TGTGCCTGGAGTAAACACCTGAACACCGGGGAGCTGTTTTTT. Residues: CAWSKHLNTGELFF.

The V call is TRBV18, the J call TRBJ2-5; D is possibly TRBD1 (5 bases). The CDR3 is 13 residues long. From germline, CDR1 is KGHSH and CDR2 LQKENI. V was clipped by 3 bases and J by 5 bases, with 10 bases between them. CDR3 in DNA: TGTGCCAGCTCACCCAGGGAATGGGAGACCCAGTACTTC. This gives the protein CASSPREWETQYF.

The genes are TRBV7-9 and TRBJ1-2; 8 bases are a match to TRBD1. V dropped 4 bases and J dropped 5; count of bases not matched to a gene: 12. CDR3 size: 16 residues. From germline, CDR1 is SEHNR and CDR2 FQNEAQ (reference sequence). In DNA, the CDR3 is TGTGCCAGCAGCTCCGACCCTGGACAGGGAGGATATGGCTACACCTTC. Encoded protein: CASSSDPGQGGYGYTF. Variable domain in full (rest from reference TRBV7-9 and TRBJ1-2): DTGVSQNPRHKITKRGQNVTFRCDPISEHNRLYWYRQTLGQGPEFLTYFQNEAQLEKSRLLSDRFSAERPKGSFSTLEIQRTEQGDSAMYLCASSSDPGQGGYGYTFGSGTRLTVV.

The chain couples TRBV19 to TRBJ1-6, with a possible D match to TRBD1 (5 bases). Trimming pared 6 bases from V and 1 base from J, leaving 16 bases between. The CDR3 runs to 17 residues. Germline CDR1 is LNHDA and CDR2 is SQIVND (reference sequence). The CDR3 DNA is TGTGCCAGTAGCCTGCGGGGACTGGGGTCCTATAATTCACCCCTCCACTTT. Translating gives CASSLRGLGSYNSPLHF.

The chain is built from TRBV18 and TRBJ2-7; TRBD2 matches at 13 bases. The V gene end was trimmed by 3 bases and the J gene end by 5 bases; junction bases not matched to a gene: 4. The germline gives CDR1 KGHSH, CDR2 LQKENI. This CDR3 comprises 15 residues. CDR3 bases: TGTGCCAGCTCACCCCCCGGGACTAGCGGGAACGAGCAGTACTTC. Residues: CASSPPGTSGNEQYF.

The table lists this clone with a few counts. The gene calls are TRBV15 and TRBJ2-2, with TRBD2 matching over 8 bases. The CDR3 sequence is 15 residues long. V dropped 5 bases and J dropped 9; count of bases not matched to a gene: 11. Per germline, CDR1 LNHNV and CDR2 YYDKDF (reference sequence). CDR3 sequence reads: CATSRGAGVHRELFF. The CDR3 bases are TGTGCCACCAGCCGGGGAGCGGGAGTACACAGGGAGCTGTTTTTT.

The V and J genes are TRBV18 and TRBJ1-6; no firm D call. Germline V lookup: CDR1 KGHSH, CDR2 LQKENI. The CDR3 covers 14 residues. The germline V and J ends were trimmed by 2 bases and 9 bases, with 11 bases remaining between them. The CDR3: CASSPGQRGSPLHF. The CDR3 DNA follows: TGTGCCAGCTCACCAGGCCAGCGGGGTTCACCCCTCCACTTT. Full variable domain (missing parts from reference TRBV18 and TRBJ1-6): NAGVMQNPRHLVRRRGQEARLRCSPMKGHSHVYWYRQLPEEGLKFMVYLQKENIIDESGMPKERFSAEFPKEGPSILRIQQVVRGDSAAYFCASSPGQRGSPLHFGNGTRLTVT.

The chain links TRBV6-5 to TRBJ2-7; TRBD2 agrees at 13 bases. After removal of 7 bases from V and 3 bases from J, the junction contained 6 bases not matched to a gene. Germline CDR1 and CDR2: MNHEY and SVGAGI. The length of the CDR3 is 15 residues. The CDR3 nucleotides read TGTGCCAGCATGGGGACTAGCGGGACGTTCTACGAGCAGTACTTC. It codes for CASMGTSGTFYEQYF.

A few counts support this clone. The chain carries TRBV9 and TRBJ2-1; 14 positions match TRBD2. Germline CDR1 SGDLS, CDR2 YYNGEE. Trimming at V came to 0 bases and at J to 7 bases, leaving 6 bases not matched to a gene. CDR3 size: 17 residues. The CDR3 DNA is TGTGCCAGCAGCGTAGGGACTAGCGGGAGGATGGCTAATGAGCAGTTCTTC. It codes for CASSVGTSGRMANEQFF. The full variable domain, completed using reference TRBV9 and TRBJ2-1, is DSGVTQTPKHLITATGQRVTLRCSPRSGDLSVYWYQQSLDQGLQFLIQYYNGEERAKGNILERFSAQQFPDLHSELNLSSLELGDSALYFCASSVGTSGRMANEQFFGPGTRLTVL.

The chain couples TRBV4-1 to TRBJ2-2; 15 nucleotides line up with TRBD2. Germline CDR1 MGHRA, CDR2 YSYEKL. The CDR3 is 19 amino acids. The J segment lost 3 bases and the V segment lost 0 bases, leaving 5 bases of the junction unmatched. CDR3 in amino acids: CASSQEGLAGGGDTGELFF. The CDR3 bases are TGCGCCAGCAGCCAAGAGGGACTAGCGGGGGGAGGTGACACCGGGGAGCTGTTTTTT.

The chain carries TRBV5-8 and TRBJ1-4; perhaps TRBD1 as D (5 bases). V was trimmed by 1 base and J by 6 bases, leaving 13 bases between them. The germline gives CDR1 SGHTS, CDR2 YDEGEE. The CDR3 length is 15 residues. The DNA for the CDR3 is TGTGCCAGCAGCTTGCGAAGGACGGGGGATGAAAAACTGTTTTTT. This gives the protein CASSLRRTGDEKLFF.

V and J are TRBV6-2 or TRBV6-3 and TRBJ2-5, with D uncertain. Trimming cost V 4 bases and J 1 base, with 7 bases left between them. From germline, CDR1 is MNHEY and CDR2 SVGEGT. The CDR3 length is 13 residues. The CDR3 DNA sequence: TGTGCCAGCAGTTTTTCTAGCCAAGAGACCCAGTACTTC. Protein sequence: CASSFSSQETQYF.

This clone was picked up a small number of times. Other DNA sequences in this specimen translate into the identical CDR3. DNA of the CDR3: TGTGCCAGCAGTGAAGGGACAGGGAATCAGCCCCAGCATTTT. Its protein is CASSEGTGNQPQHF. The chain employs TRBV2 and TRBJ1-5; 8 bases are a match to TRBD1. Trimming at V came to 1 base and at J to 4 bases, leaving 0 bases not matched to a gene. Germline assignment: CDR1 SNHLY and CDR2 FYNNEI. The CDR3 totals 14 residues. Using reference TRBV2 and TRBJ1-5 for the parts outside the CDR3, the full variable domain is EPEVTQTPSHQVTQMGQEVILRCVPISNHLYFYWYRQILGQKVEFLVSFYNNEISEKSEIFDDQFSVERPDGSNFTLKIRSTKLEDSAMYFCASSEGTGNQPQHFGDGTRLSIL.

The V call is TRBV7-2, the J call TRBJ2-7, with 9 bases aligning to TRBD1. Per the germline V gene, CDR1 is SGHTA and CDR2 is FQGNSA. Trimming removed 5 bases from V and 4 bases from J; junction bases left unmatched: 9. This CDR3 is built from 15 residues. The CDR3 sequence is CASSAPGQGLYEQYF. The DNA for the CDR3 is TGTGCCAGCAGCGCACCGGGACAGGGTTTATACGAGCAGTACTTC.

This chain links TRBV29-1 with TRBJ2-4, with TRBD1 identical over 10 bases. The CDR3 spans 17 residues. Germline CDR1 SQVTM, CDR2 ANQGSEA. With 4 bases clipped from V and 0 bases from J, the junction kept 9 bases outside the gene matches. CDR3 sequence reads: CSVGGTGAALAKNIQYF. CDR3 sequence (DNA): TGCAGCGTTGGTGGGACAGGGGCGGCACTAGCCAAAAACATTCAGTACTTC.

J is TRBJ2-4 and V is TRBV28, with TRBD1 matching over 8 bases. In germline, CDR1 is MDHEN, CDR2 SYDVKM. This CDR3 contains 16 residues. V shed 3 bases and J 0 bases; nucleotides not matched to a gene: 4. The CDR3 region is CASSFGQGLAKNIQYF. The CDR3 DNA sequence: TGTGCCAGCAGTTTCGGACAGGGACTAGCCAAAAACATTCAGTACTTC.

The chain has TRBV6-5 and TRBJ1-5; a possible D gene is TRBD1 (6 bases). Trimming took off 4 bases at V and 7 bases at J, with 8 bases between the two ends. The CDR3 sequence is 12 residues long. Per the germline V gene, CDR1 is MNHEY and CDR2 is SVGAGI. The CDR3 DNA reads TGTGCCAGCAGTTCACAGGGACAGCCCCAGCATTTT. Protein product: CASSSQGQPQHF.

The chain uses TRBV7-3 and TRBJ2-2, with D uncertain. CDR1 and CDR2 (germline): SGHTA, FQGTGA. V shed 5 bases and J shed 0 bases, with 13 bases lying between them. The length of the CDR3 is 16 residues. The CDR3 region has the DNA TGTGCCAGCAGCCAGTCCGGAGTCGCGAACACCGGGGAGCTGTTTTTT. Encoded protein: CASSQSGVANTGELFF. The full variable domain, rest sourced from reference TRBV7-3 and TRBJ2-2, is GAGVSQTPSNKVTEKGKYVELRCDPISGHTALYWYRQSLGQGPEFLIYFQGTGAADDSGLPNDRFFAVRPEGSVSTLKIQRTERGDSAVYLCASSQSGVANTGELFFGEGSRLTVL.